This TCR beta chain stems from a study of regulatory T cells in long-lasting Graves disease. Study-wide findings and caveats: TRBV28, TRBJ1-2 and TRBJ2-5 were favored in persistent disease.

For this clonotype: Its antigen is undetermined.

Indicated time point: newly diagnosed GD, antithyroid drugs for less than 3 months. Extracted RNA from PBMCs served as the source of the TCR library. Libraries of TCR beta came from iRepertoire HTBI primers plus Arm-PCR of CDR3 regions. In the authors' methods: The study identified 50 to 70 TRBV and about 14 TRBJ segments across samples. One entry per CDR3 protein results from TCRdb running MiXCR on the multiplex PCR reads. TCRdb, not the authors, supplied the V and J calls. The table shows roughly 500,000 distinct CDR3 sequences, with around 13% occurring only once. V was clipped by 1 base and J by 2 bases, with 10 bases between them. From germline, CDR1 is KGHDR and CDR2 SFDVKD. There are 16 residues in the CDR3. The sample was also reused in another study, on T cells in Graves' hyperthyroidism and ophthalmopathy. That work adds: Initially, a first-round RT-PCR of the TCR CDR3 employed the HTBI primer set. With a median lead of about six months before onset, the model predicted ophthalmopathy.

The sequenced sample was peripheral blood mononuclear cells (PBMCs), obtained at new diagnosis, from a patient treated with antithyroid drugs. This clonotype was obtained from a woman in her twenties or thirties with Graves disease. The V gene is TRBV24-1, the J gene TRBJ2-2, with D possibly being TRBD1 (6 bases). CDR3 residues: CATSDFGQINTGELFF. The CDR3 nucleotides are TGTGCCACCAGTGATTTTGGACAGATTAACACCGGGGAGCTGTTTTTT.